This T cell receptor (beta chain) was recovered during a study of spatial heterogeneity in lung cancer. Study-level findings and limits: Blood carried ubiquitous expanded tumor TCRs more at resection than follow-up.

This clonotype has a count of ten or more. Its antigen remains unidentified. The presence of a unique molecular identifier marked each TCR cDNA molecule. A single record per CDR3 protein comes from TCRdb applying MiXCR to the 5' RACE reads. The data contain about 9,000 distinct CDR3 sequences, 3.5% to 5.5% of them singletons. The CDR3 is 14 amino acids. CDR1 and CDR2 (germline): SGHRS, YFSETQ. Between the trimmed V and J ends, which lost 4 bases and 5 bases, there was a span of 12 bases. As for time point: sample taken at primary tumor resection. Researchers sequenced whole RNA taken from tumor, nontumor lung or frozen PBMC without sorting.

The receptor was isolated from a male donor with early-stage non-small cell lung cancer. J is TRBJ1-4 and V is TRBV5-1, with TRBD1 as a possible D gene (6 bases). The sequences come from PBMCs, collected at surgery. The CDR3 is CASSPGQWNEKLFF. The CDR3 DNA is TGCGCCAGCAGCCCTGGACAGTGGAATGAAAAACTGTTTTTT.